The 5 T cell receptor beta chains listed next were all sequenced from one sample in a study of CD8+ T cells in alopecia areata. Scientists pooled cutaneous lymph node cells and sorted them on CD4, CD8alpha, NKG2D, NKG2ACE and other markers. Following RNA extraction, reverse transcription yielded cDNA that acted as the sequencing template. Sequencing was performed with immunoSEQ multiplex PCR; in TCRdb, only in-frame clones are kept and a portion is missing. The repertoire consists of about 270,000 clones, none detected only once. Material: CD4+ T cells sorted from a lymph node. The source is a C3H/HeJ mouse with alopecia areata. Strain MHC haplotype: H2-k.

On this clone: The gene names given are mouse names. The CDR3 is cut off 4 residues early in the read; its end comes from the germline J gene. V is TRBV19 and J is TRBJ2-5; TRBD2 matches 11 bases. The CDR3 spans 15 residues. Germline CDR1 is FNHDT and CDR2 is SITEND (reference sequence). CDR3 bases read: TGTGCCAGCAGTACACTGGGGGGGCCTGCGGAC. It translates to CASSTLGGPAD. The whole CDR3 is CASSTLGGPADTQYF.

This clone was seen only a few times. Any gene name here is a mouse gene name. CDR3 DNA, as far as it was read: TGTGCCAGCGGTGACGGGCTGGGGGGCAACACCGGG. Its translation: CASGDGLGGNTG. The full CDR3 protein reads CASGDGLGGNTGQLYF. V gene TRBV13-2 combines with J gene TRBJ2-2; 8 bases line up with TRBD2. The sequence runs out 4 residues before the end of the CDR3; the remainder is reconstructed from the germline J gene. The CDR3 length is 16 residues. J gave up 2 bases and V 2 bases, and 5 bases lay outside the gene matches. Germline V lookup: CDR1 NNHNN, CDR2 SYGAGS (reference sequence).

There are a few counts of this clone. The gene symbols are mouse symbols. The read gets to within 4 residues of the CDR3 end, and the germline J gene fills in the rest. Other DNA sequences in this sample translate to the same CDR3. The V gene is TRBV19, the J gene TRBJ2-3, with D maybe TRBD1 (6 bases). The CDR3 totals 15 residues. Germline-derived CDR1 and CDR2 are FNHDT and SITEND (reference sequence). The ends were cut back, 1 base at V and 0 bases at J, with 9 bases in the middle. CDR3 residues: CASSISRGSAETLYF. CDR3 DNA (partial): TGTGCCAGCAGTATATCCAGGGGTAGTGCAGAA.

As concerns this clone: Mouse gene names and germline throughout. Sequencing ends 3 residues short of the CDR3 end; the germline J gene provides the rest. The V call is TRBV5, the J call TRBJ1-6; D unresolved. TRBJ1-6 is placed among ORFs of uncertain function. Trimming left V 2 bases short and J 0 bases short, with 11 bases between. This CDR3 is built from 17 residues. From germline, CDR1 is LGHNA and CDR2 YNLKQL (reference sequence). The CDR3 bases that were read are TGTGCCAGCAGCCAAAACCCCCCAGATTCCTATAATTCGCCC. Protein sequence: CASSQNPPDSYNSP. The CDR3 as a whole reads CASSQNPPDSYNSPLYF.

Concerning this clone: All gene names here are mouse names. Different DNA sequences within this sample yield the same CDR3. The CDR3 DNA, read in part, is TGCACCTGCAGTGCCCCAGGATTAAACTCC. Translating gives CTCSAPGLNS. The CDR3 reads in full as CTCSAPGLNSDYTF. The chain has TRBV1 and TRBJ1-2; the D is unclear. The CDR3 end is not reached by the read, which stops 4 residues before it; the germline J gene fills it in. V was shortened by 3 bases and J by 1 base, with 9 bases between the two germline ends. CDR1 is NSQYPW, CDR2 LRSPGD, per germline (reference sequence). The CDR3 contains 14 residues.